This T cell receptor (beta chain) was found in a study of blood T cell repertoires in COVID-19. The wider study: Sources were T cells, B-cell-depleted T cells, or PBMCs; the material itself was cDNA or gDNA.

This CDR3 contains 13 residues. Germline V gene lookup returns CDR1 SNHLY and CDR2 FYNNEI. Trimming left V 1 base short and J 4 bases short, with 5 bases between. Authors' data handling: Reference gene primer amplification in the assay estimated nucleated cell counts. TCRdb's copy holds only in-frame clones and misses some; the assay was immunoSEQ multiplex PCR. That table is the source of V, J and clone size, and D and trimming were worked out from the DNA. The sample lists 200,000 or so clones, about nine tenths occurring once. The chain combines TRBV2 with TRBJ1-3, with unresolved D. The sample taken for sequencing was peripheral blood. The receptor was derived from a man in his sixties who had recovered from COVID-19. In DNA form, the CDR3 reads TGTGCCAGCAGTGAAGGAGGCGGAAACACCATATATTTT. It codes for CASSEGGGNTIYF.